The 18 T cell receptor beta chains listed next were all sequenced from one sample in a study of shared clonotypes between healthy human individuals (dated by TCRdb to 2020 to 2021). CD8 naive samples were CD45RO-negative cells positively selected for CCR7, giving a CD45RA+CCR7+ population that excluded TemRA cells. Receptor libraries were prepared by the immunoSEQ multiplex PCR assay. TCRdb stores this immuneACCESS table with in-frame sequences only. Part of the clones is absent; in the studies checked, under half of the shortfall reflects unresolved V genes, and no reason is known for the rest. This sample holds around 2.1 million clones; 93% were observed only once. Roughly 1.7% of the sample goes to the ten largest clones. The sample consisted of naive CD8+ T cells from PBMCs. The intended sense of this specimen's cell subset or site label: CD45RA+CCR7+. The receptors were sampled from a man between 18 and 29 years old in good health. Some clones in this sample may be carry-over from other donors' samples.

With respect to this clone: The sample contains more than one DNA sequence encoding this CDR3. This chain uses TRBV28 with TRBJ1-1; 10 bases agree with TRBD1. Germline-derived CDR1 and CDR2 are MDHEN and SYDVKM. This CDR3 has 14 amino acids. The ends lost 8 bases at V and 6 bases at J; junction bases unmatched: 9. The DNA for the CDR3 is TGTGCCAGCCGAAGTGACAGGGGGCCTCCTGAAGCTTTCTTT. As protein: CASRSDRGPPEAFF.

The rearrangement joins TRBV15 to TRBJ1-3; the D is unclear. Trimming removed 2 bases from V and 4 bases from J, with 12 bases in between. The CDR3 runs 15 residues. From germline, CDR1 is LNHNV and CDR2 YYDKDF (reference sequence). Here the CDR3 reads CATSRKPGRGNTIYF. The CDR3 DNA reads as TGTGCCACCAGCAGAAAGCCCGGGAGAGGAAACACCATATATTTT. Full variable domain (outside the CDR3, taken from reference TRBV15 and TRBJ1-3): DAMVIQNPRYQVTQFGKPVTLSCSQTLNHNVMYWYQQKSSQAPKLLFHYYDKDFNNEADTPDNFQSRRPNTSFCFLDIRSPGLGDTAMYLCATSRKPGRGNTIYFGEGSWLTVV.

The rearrangement uses TRBV30 and TRBJ2-2, with D tentatively TRBD1 (5 bases). Looked up from germline, CDR1 is GTSNPN and CDR2 is SVGIG (reference sequence). V was clipped by 5 bases and J by 0 bases, with 10 bases between them. The CDR3 has 14 residues. The CDR3 bases are TGTGCCTGGGTAGCAGGGACGAACACCGGGGAGCTGTTTTTT. Its translation: CAWVAGTNTGELFF.

This sequence joins TRBV6-1 and TRBJ2-7; TRBD2 is a possible D gene (6 bases). The CDR3 totals 14 residues. Between the trimmed V and J ends, which lost 6 bases and 2 bases, there was a span of 14 bases. Germline loops: CDR1 MNHNS, CDR2 SASEGT. CDR3 DNA sequence: TGTGCCAGCAGAACCGGGGGACCACCCTACGAGCAGTACTTC. Translating it yields CASRTGGPPYEQYF.

The CDR3 protein is CASSTIGWDEQYF. The CDR3 region has the DNA TGTGCCAGTAGTACGATAGGGTGGGACGAGCAGTACTTC. The V gene is TRBV19, the J gene TRBJ2-7; the D is unclear. Germline V CDR1 and CDR2: LNHDA, SQIVND (reference sequence). The CDR3 runs 13 residues. Deletions cut 4 bases from V and 5 bases from J, with 12 bases between.

J is TRBJ1-1 and V is TRBV14, with no clear D. The V gene lost 1 base and the J gene lost 4 bases, with 7 bases spanning the gap. Germline V gene sequence: CDR1 SGHDN, CDR2 FVKESK. The CDR3 has 13 amino acids. CDR3 nucleotides: TGTGCCAGCAGCCAAGGACGGTTCACTGAAGCTTTCTTT. Its protein is CASSQGRFTEAFF. Using reference TRBV14 and TRBJ1-1 for the parts outside the CDR3, the full variable domain is EAGVTQFPSHSVIEKGQTVTLRCDPISGHDNLYWYRRVMGKEIKFLLHFVKESKQDESGMPNNRFLAERTGGTYSTLKVQPAELEDSGVYFCASSQGRFTEAFFGQGTRLTVV.

The rearrangement links TRBV7-9 to TRBJ2-7; the D is unclear. V lost 1 base and J lost 2, with 6 bases in between. The CDR3 loop spans 13 amino acids. Germline assignment: CDR1 SEHNR and CDR2 FQNEAQ (reference sequence). This CDR3 reads CASSLEAPYEQYF. CDR3 in DNA: TGTGCCAGCAGCTTAGAGGCCCCCTACGAGCAGTACTTC.

V and J are TRBV11-2 and TRBJ2-7; unclear D gene. Germline-derived CDR1 and CDR2 are SGHAT and FQNNGV. The CDR3 loop spans 13 amino acids. V dropped 0 bases and J dropped 2 bases, with 5 bases sitting between them. The CDR3 protein is CASSLELTYEQYF. CDR3 DNA sequence: TGTGCCAGCAGCTTAGAGTTGACCTACGAGCAGTACTTC.

The V call is TRBV14, the J call TRBJ1-2; D might be TRBD1 (6 bases). Germline CDR1 reads SGHDN; CDR2 reads FVKESK. Trimming pared 0 bases from V and 5 bases from J, leaving 16 bases between. The CDR3 runs 16 residues. The CDR3 is CASSQEYREGRYGYTF. The CDR3 DNA reads as TGTGCCAGCAGCCAAGAATACAGGGAGGGAAGGTATGGCTACACCTTC.

This sequence joins TRBV9 and TRBJ2-3, with a weak D call TRBD2 (6 bases). The CDR3 has 16 residues. Per the germline V gene, CDR1 is SGDLS and CDR2 is YYNGEE. V lost 4 bases, J lost 4 bases, and 19 bases lay in between. CDR3 sequence (DNA): TGTGCCAGCAGCTTACGGGACTCTCAACCCCCAGATACGCAGTATTTT. This gives the protein CASSLRDSQPPDTQYF.

A word on this clone: Within the sample, other DNA sequences also encode this same CDR3. The chain employs TRBV27 and TRBJ2-2; D gene uncertain. V lost 6 bases and J lost 1, with 6 bases in between. The CDR3 totals 13 residues. CDR1 and CDR2 from the germline V gene are MNHEY and SMNVEV (reference sequence). CDR3 amino acids: CASSPLNTGELFF. DNA of the CDR3: TGTGCCAGCAGCCCTTTGAACACCGGGGAGCTGTTTTTT.

The chain joins TRBV7-3 to TRBJ2-1, with 15 bases aligning to TRBD2. Unmatched junction bases numbered 11, after V lost 2 bases and J lost 0 bases. There are 21 residues in the CDR3. The germline CDR1 and CDR2 sequences are SGHTA and FQGTGA. The CDR3: CASSLWGLGLAGGTSYNEQFF. In DNA form, the CDR3 reads TGTGCCAGCAGCTTATGGGGCTTGGGACTAGCGGGAGGTACCTCCTACAATGAGCAGTTCTTC.

CDR3 amino acids: CASNEGRAGETQYF. The CDR3 DNA is TGTGCCAGCAATGAAGGCAGGGCTGGGGAGACCCAGTACTTC. The chain combines TRBV28 with TRBJ2-5; a possible D gene is TRBD1 (5 bases). Germline CDR1 reads MDHEN; CDR2 reads SYDVKM. The CDR3 spans 14 residues. The ends were cut back, 7 bases at V and 5 bases at J, with 17 bases in the middle.

The V gene is TRBV5-1, the J gene TRBJ1-1, with D unclear. There are 14 residues in the CDR3. CDR1 and CDR2 from the germline V gene are SGHRS and YFSETQ. Trimming removed 1 base from V and 0 bases from J, with 7 bases in between. CDR3 nucleotides: TGCGCCAGCAGCTTGACCCGGTTGAACACTGAAGCTTTCTTT. Encoded protein: CASSLTRLNTEAFF.

This clone was detected once. The V call is TRBV7-8, the J call TRBJ2-1, with unresolved D. This CDR3 is built from 15 residues. Germline CDR1 SGHVS, CDR2 FQNEAQ. V was cut by 1 base and J by 3 bases, with 10 bases left in between. CDR3 residues: CASSLVRSNYNEQFF. The CDR3 DNA is TGTGCCAGCAGCTTAGTCCGGTCAAACTACAATGAGCAGTTCTTC.

This chain links TRBV27 with TRBJ2-1; no firm D call. V lost 5 bases to trimming and J lost 8 bases, with 16 bases between them. Germline V gives CDR1 MNHEY, CDR2 SMNVEV (reference sequence). There are 14 residues in the CDR3. This CDR3 is CASSPVSSPHEQFF. The CDR3 DNA follows: TGTGCCAGCAGTCCGGTTAGCTCCCCACATGAGCAGTTCTTC.

The chain links TRBV27 to TRBJ1-3; D unresolved. The CDR3 has 18 residues. V gave up 2 bases and J gave up 2 bases, with 19 bases separating them. The germline gives CDR1 MNHEY, CDR2 SMNVEV (reference sequence). For the CDR3, the DNA is TGTGCCAGCAGTTTACCCCTCCTCGACGGGAGACCTGGAAACACCATATATTTT. Its translation: CASSLPLLDGRPGNTIYF.

J is TRBJ2-7 and V is TRBV10-1; 10 bases align to TRBD1. The CDR3 has 14 residues. From germline, CDR1 is WNHNN and CDR2 SYGVQD (reference sequence). The V and J ends lost 2 bases and 5 bases, in that order; junction bases with no gene match: 3. The CDR3 DNA sequence: TGCGCCAGCAGTGAGGGACAGGGGGGAAACGAGCAGTACTTC. Protein: CASSEGQGGNEQYF.